This TCR beta chain was profiled in a study of regulatory T cells in long-lasting Graves disease. According to the study, TCR beta libraries were built with iRepertoire HTBI primers and CDR3-region Arm-PCR. TCRdb reanalysed the multiplex PCR reads using MiXCR and keeps one entry per CDR3 protein. The data hold some 500,000 distinct CDR3 sequences, with approximately 15% observed a single time. The CDR3 contains 12 residues. Per the germline V gene, CDR1 is SQVTM and CDR2 is ANQGSEA. V was cut by 5 bases and J by 8 bases, with 15 bases left in between. Time point indicated: newly diagnosed GD, antithyroid drugs for less than 3 months. After RNA was extracted from PBMCs, the TCR library was made from it. A further study also used this sample, focusing on T cells in Graves' hyperthyroidism and ophthalmopathy. Turning to that study: The diagnostic basis comprised clinical symptoms, serum thyroxine and TRAb, thyroid ultrasound and orbital computed tomography.

The sequencing here drew on peripheral blood mononuclear cells (PBMCs), taken at new diagnosis, from a patient treated with antithyroid drugs. The TCR originated in a man aged 25 to 40 with Graves disease. This chain links TRBV29-1 with TRBJ1-2; possibly TRBD1 for D (6 bases). This CDR3 reads CSVPGEGIGYTF. DNA of the CDR3: TGCAGCGTTCCAGGGGAAGGAATCGGCTACACCTTC.